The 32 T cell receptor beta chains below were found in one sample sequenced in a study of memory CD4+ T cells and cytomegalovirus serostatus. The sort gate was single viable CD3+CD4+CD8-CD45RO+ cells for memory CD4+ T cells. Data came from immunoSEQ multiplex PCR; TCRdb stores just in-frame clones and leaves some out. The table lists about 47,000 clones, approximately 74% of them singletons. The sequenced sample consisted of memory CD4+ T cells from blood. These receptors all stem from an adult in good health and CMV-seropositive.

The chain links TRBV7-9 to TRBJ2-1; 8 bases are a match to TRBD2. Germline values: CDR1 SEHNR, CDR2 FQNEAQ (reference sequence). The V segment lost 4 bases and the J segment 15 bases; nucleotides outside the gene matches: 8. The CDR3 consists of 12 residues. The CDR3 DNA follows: TGTGCCAGCAGCTATAGCGGGGATCGGCTGTTCTTC. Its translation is CASSYSGDRLFF.

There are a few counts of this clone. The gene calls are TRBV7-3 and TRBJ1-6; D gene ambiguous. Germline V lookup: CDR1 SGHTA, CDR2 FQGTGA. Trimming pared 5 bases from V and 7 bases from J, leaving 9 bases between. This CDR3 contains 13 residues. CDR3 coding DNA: TGTGCCAGCAGCCGCGCGGGGAATTCACCCCTCCACTTT. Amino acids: CASSRAGNSPLHF.

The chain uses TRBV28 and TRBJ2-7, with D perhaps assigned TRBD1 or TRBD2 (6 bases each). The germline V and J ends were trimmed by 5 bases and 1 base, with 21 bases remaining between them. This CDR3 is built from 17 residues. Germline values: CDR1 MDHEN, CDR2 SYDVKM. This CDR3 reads CASSPPGGHYISYEQYF. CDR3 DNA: TGTGCCAGCAGTCCACCCGGGGGACATTATATTTCCTACGAGCAGTACTTC.

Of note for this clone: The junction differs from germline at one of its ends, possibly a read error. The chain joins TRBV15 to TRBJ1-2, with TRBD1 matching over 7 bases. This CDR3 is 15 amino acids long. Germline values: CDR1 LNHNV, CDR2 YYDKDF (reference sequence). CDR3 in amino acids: CATSRDLTGASGYTF. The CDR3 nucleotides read TGTGCCACCAGCCGAGATTTAACAGGGGCTTCGGGCTACACCTTC.

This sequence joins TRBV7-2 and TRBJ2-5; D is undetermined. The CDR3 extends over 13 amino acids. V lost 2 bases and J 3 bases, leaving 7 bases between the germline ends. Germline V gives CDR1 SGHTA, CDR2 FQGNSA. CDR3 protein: CASSLLVEETQYF. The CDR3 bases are TGTGCCAGCAGCTTACTCGTTGAAGAGACCCAGTACTTC.

This CDR3 reads CASSYYDRGVTGELFF. The CDR3 coding sequence is TGTGCCAGCAGTTACTATGACAGGGGAGTGACCGGGGAGCTGTTTTTT. The rearrangement links TRBV6-5 to TRBJ2-2, with TRBD1 identical over 8 bases. The CDR3 sequence is 16 residues long. Trimming at V came to 1 base and at J to 5 bases, leaving 6 bases not matched to a gene. Germline V lookup: CDR1 MNHEY, CDR2 SVGAGI.

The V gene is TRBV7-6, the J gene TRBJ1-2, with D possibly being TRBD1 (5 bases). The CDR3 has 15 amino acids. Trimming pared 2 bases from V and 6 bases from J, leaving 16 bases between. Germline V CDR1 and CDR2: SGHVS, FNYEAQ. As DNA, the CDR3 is TGTGCCAGCAGCTTAAACACCGACAGATTTAATGGCTACACCTTC. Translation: CASSLNTDRFNGYTF.

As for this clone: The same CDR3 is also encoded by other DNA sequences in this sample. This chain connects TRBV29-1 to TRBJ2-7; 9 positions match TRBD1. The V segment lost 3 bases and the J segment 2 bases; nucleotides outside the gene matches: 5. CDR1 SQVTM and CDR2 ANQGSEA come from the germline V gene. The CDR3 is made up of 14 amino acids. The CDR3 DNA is TGCAGCGTTGAGCTAGGACAGGGGACCTACGAGCAGTACTTC. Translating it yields CSVELGQGTYEQYF.

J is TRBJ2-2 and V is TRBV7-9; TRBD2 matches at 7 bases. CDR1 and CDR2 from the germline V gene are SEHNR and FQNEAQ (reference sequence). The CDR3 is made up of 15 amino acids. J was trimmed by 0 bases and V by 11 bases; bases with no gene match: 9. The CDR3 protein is CAGGWGGPNTGELFF. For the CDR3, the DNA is TGTGCCGGAGGTTGGGGGGGACCGAACACCGGGGAGCTGTTTTTT.

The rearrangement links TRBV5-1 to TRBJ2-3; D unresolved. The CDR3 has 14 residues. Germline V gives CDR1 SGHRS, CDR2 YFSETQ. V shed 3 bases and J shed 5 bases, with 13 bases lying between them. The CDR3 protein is CASSWTSMGDTQYF. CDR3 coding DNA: TGCGCCAGCAGCTGGACCTCTATGGGAGATACGCAGTATTTT.

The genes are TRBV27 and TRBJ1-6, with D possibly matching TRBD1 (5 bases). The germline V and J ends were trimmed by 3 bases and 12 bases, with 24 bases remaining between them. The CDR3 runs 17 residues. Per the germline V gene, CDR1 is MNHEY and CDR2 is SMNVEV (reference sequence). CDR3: CASSFGRAQRIVEPLHF. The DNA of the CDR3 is TGTGCCAGCAGTTTTGGCAGGGCACAACGGATCGTGGAACCCCTCCACTTT.

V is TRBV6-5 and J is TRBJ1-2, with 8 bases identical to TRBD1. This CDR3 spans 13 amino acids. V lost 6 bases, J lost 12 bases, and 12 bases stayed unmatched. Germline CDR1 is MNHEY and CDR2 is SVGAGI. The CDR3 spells CASSNGQGRPDTF. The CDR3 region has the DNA TGTGCCAGCAGCAACGGACAGGGCCGTCCCGACACCTTC.

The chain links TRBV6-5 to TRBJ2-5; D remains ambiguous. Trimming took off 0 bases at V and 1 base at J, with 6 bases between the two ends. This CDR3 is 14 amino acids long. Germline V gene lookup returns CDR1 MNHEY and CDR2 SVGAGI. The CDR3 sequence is CASSYSLLQETQYF. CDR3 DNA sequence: TGTGCCAGCAGTTACTCGCTCCTCCAAGAGACCCAGTACTTC.

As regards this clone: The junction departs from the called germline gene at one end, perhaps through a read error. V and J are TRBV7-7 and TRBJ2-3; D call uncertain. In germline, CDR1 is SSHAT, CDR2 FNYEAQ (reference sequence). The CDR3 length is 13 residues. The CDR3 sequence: CASSLAHGDTQYF. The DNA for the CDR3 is TGTGCTAGCAGCTTAGCCCACGGGGATACGCAGTATTTT.

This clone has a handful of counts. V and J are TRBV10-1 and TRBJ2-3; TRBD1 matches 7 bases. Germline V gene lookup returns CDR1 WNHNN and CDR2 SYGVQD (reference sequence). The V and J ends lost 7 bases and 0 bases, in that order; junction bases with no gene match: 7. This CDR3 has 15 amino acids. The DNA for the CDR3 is TGCGCCAGCAAAACCGGGACAGCAAGCACAGATACGCAGTATTTT. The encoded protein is CASKTGTASTDTQYF.

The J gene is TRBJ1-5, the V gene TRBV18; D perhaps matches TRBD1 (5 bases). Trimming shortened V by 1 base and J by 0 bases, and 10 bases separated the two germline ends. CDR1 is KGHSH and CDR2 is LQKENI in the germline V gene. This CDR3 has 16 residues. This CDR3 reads CASSPLGRDSNQPQHF. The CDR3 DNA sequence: TGTGCCAGCTCACCACTGGGACGGGATAGCAATCAGCCCCAGCATTTT.

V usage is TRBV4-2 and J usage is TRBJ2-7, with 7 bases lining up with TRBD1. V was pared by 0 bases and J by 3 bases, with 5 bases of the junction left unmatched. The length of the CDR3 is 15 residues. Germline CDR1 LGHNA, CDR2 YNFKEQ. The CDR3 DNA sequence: TGTGCCAGCAGCCAAGACAGGGGGACCTTCTACGAGCAGTACTTC. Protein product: CASSQDRGTFYEQYF.

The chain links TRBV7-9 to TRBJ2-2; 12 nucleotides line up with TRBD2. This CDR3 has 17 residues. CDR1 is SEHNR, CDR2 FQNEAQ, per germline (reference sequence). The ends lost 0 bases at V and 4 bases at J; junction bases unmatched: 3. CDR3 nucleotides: TGTGCCAGCAGCTTAGCCCTGACTAGCGGGGGCACCGGGGAGCTGTTTTTT. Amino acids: CASSLALTSGGTGELFF.

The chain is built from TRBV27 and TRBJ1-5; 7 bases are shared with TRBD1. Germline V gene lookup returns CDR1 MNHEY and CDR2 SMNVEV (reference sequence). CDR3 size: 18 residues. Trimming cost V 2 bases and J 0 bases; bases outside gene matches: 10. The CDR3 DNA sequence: TGTGCCAGCAGTTTACGGGGGACAGACTCAAATAGCAATCAGCCCCAGCATTTT. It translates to CASSLRGTDSNSNQPQHF.

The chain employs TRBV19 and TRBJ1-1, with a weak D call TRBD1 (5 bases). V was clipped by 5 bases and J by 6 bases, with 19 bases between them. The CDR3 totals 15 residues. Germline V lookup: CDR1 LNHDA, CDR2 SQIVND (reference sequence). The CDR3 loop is CASSARGRGKAEAFF. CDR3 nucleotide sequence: TGTGCCAGTAGTGCCCGGGGACGGGGCAAGGCTGAAGCTTTCTTT.

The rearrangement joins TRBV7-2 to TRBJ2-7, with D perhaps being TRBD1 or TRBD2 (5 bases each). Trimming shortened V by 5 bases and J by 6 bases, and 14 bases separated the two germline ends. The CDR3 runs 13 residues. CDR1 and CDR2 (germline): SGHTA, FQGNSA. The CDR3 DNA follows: TGTGCCAGCAGCCTCGGGACGGCTCTCGAGCAGTACTTC. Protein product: CASSLGTALEQYF. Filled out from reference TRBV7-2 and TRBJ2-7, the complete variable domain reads GAGVSQSPSNKVTEKGKDVELRCDPISGHTALYWYRQSLGQGLEFLIYFQGNSAPDKSGLPSDRFSAERTGGSVSTLTIQRTQQEDSAVYLCASSLGTALEQYFGPGTRLTVT.

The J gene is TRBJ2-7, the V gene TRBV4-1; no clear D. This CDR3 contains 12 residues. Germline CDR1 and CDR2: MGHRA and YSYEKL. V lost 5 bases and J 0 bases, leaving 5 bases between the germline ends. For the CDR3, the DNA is TGCGCCAGCAGCGAGATCTCCTACGAGCAGTACTTC. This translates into CASSEISYEQYF.

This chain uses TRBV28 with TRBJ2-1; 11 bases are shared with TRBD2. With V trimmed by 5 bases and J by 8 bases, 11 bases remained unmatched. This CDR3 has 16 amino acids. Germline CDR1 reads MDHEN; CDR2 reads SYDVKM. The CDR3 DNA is TGTGCCAGCAGTATTACTAGCGGGGGCACCGAGGATGAGCAGTTCTTC. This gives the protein CASSITSGGTEDEQFF.

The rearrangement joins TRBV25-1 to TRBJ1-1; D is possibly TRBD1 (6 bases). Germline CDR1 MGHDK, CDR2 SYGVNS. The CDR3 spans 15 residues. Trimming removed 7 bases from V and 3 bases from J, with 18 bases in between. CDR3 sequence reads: CASTPIQGGHTEAFF. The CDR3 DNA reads TGTGCCAGCACCCCAATACAGGGTGGGCACACTGAAGCTTTCTTT.

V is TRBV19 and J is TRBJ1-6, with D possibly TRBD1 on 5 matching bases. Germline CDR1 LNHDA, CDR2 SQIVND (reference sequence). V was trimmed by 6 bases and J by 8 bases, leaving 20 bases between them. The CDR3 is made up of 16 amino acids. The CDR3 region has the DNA TGTGCCAGTAGACGGGGCGGCCGAAACCGTGATTCACCCCTCCACTTT. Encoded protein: CASRRGGRNRDSPLHF.

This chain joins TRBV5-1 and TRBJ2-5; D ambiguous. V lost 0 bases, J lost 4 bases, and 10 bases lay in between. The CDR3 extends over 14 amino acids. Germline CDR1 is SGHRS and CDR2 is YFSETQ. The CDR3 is CASSLEIGVETQYF. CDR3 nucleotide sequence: TGCGCCAGCAGCTTGGAAATAGGTGTAGAGACCCAGTACTTC. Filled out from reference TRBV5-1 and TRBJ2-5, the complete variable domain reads KAGVTQTPRYLIKTRGQQVTLSCSPISGHRSVSWYQQTPGQGLQFLFEYFSETQRNKGNFPGRFSGRQFSNSRSEMNVSTLELGDSALYLCASSLEIGVETQYFGPGTRLLVL.

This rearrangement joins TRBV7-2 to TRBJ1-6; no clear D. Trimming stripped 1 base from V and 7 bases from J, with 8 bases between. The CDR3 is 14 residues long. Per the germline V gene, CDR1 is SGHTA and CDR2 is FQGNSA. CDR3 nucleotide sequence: TGTGCCAGCAGCTTAGGGGGAAACAATTCACCCCTCCACTTT. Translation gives CASSLGGNNSPLHF.

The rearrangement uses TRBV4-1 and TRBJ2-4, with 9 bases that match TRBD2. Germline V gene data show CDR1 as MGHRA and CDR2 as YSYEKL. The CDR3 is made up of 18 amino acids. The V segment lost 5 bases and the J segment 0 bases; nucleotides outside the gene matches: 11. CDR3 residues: CASSLRGGGLLAKNIQYF. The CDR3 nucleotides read TGCGCCAGCAGCTTGCGGGGGGGCGGATTACTAGCCAAAAACATTCAGTACTTC.

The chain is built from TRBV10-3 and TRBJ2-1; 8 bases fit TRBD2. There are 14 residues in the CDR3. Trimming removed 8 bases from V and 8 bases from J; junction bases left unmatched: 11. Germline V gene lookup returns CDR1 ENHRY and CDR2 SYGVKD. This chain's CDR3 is CAILVRGAWDEQFF. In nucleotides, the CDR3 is TGTGCCATCCTGGTGCGGGGGGCCTGGGATGAGCAGTTCTTC.

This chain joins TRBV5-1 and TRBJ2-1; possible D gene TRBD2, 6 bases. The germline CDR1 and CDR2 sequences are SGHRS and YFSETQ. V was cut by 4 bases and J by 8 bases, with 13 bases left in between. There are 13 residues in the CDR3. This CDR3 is CASSHGGTDEQFF. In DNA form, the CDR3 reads TGCGCCAGCAGCCATGGGGGGACCGATGAGCAGTTCTTC. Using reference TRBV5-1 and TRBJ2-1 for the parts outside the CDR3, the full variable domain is KAGVTQTPRYLIKTRGQQVTLSCSPISGHRSVSWYQQTPGQGLQFLFEYFSETQRNKGNFPGRFSGRQFSNSRSEMNVSTLELGDSALYLCASSHGGTDEQFFGPGTRLTVL.

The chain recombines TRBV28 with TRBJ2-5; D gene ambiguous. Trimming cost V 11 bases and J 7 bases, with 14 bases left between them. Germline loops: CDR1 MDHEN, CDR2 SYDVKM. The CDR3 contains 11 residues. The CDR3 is CAAKGPVTQYF. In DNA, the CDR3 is TGTGCCGCAAAAGGTCCGGTGACCCAGTACTTC.

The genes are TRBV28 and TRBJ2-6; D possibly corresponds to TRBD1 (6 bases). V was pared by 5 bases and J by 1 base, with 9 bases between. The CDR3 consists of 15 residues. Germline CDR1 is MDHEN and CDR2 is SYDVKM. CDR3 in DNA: TGTGCCAGCAGTCTACAGGGTTCTGGGGCCAACGTCCTGACTTTC. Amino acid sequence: CASSLQGSGANVLTF.